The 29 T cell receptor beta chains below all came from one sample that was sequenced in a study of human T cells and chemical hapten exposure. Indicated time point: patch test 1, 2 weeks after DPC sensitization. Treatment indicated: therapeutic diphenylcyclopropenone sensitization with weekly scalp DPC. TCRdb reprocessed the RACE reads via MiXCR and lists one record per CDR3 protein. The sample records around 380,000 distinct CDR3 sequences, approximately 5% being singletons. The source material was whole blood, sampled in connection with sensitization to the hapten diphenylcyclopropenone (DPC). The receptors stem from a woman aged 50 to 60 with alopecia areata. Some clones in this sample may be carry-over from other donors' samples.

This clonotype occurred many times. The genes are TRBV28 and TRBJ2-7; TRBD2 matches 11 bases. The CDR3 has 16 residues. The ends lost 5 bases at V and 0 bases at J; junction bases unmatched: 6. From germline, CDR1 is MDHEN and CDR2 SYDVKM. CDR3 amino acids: CASSPASGGPSYEQYF. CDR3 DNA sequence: TGTGCCAGCAGTCCCGCTAGCGGGGGGCCCTCCTACGAGCAGTACTTC.

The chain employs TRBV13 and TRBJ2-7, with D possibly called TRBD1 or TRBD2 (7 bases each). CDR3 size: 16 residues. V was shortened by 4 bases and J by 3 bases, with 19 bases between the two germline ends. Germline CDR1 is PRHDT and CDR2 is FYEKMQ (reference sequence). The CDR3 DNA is TGTGCCAGCAGCTCCCGGGACAGCGGGGTCAACTACGAGCAGTACTTC. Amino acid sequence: CASSSRDSGVNYEQYF. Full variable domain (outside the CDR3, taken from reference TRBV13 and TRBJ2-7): AAGVIQSPRHLIKEKRETATLKCYPIPRHDTVYWYQQGPGQDPQFLISFYEKMQSDKGSIPDRFSAQQFSDYHSELNMSSLELGDSALYFCASSSRDSGVNYEQYFGPGTRLTVT.

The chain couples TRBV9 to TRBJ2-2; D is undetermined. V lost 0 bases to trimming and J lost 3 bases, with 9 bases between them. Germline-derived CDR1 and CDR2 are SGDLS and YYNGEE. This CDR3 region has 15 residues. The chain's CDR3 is CASSVGGRDTGELFF. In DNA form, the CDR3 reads TGTGCCAGCAGCGTAGGCGGACGGGACACCGGGGAGCTGTTTTTT.

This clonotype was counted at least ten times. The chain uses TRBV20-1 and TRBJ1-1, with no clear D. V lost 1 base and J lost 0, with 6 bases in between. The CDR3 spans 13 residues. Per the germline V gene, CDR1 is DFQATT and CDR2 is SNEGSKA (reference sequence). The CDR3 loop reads CSARGQLNTEAFF. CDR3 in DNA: TGCAGTGCTAGAGGCCAGTTGAACACTGAAGCTTTCTTT.

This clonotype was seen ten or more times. CDR3 sequence reads: CSALTGPGYTF. The CDR3 DNA reads TGCAGTGCTCTGACAGGGCCGGGCTACACCTTC. This sequence joins TRBV20-1 and TRBJ1-2, with 7 bases matching TRBD1. V lost 5 bases and J lost 8; bases outside the gene matches: 5. The germline V gene has CDR1 DFQATT and CDR2 SNEGSKA (reference sequence). CDR3 length equals 11 residues.

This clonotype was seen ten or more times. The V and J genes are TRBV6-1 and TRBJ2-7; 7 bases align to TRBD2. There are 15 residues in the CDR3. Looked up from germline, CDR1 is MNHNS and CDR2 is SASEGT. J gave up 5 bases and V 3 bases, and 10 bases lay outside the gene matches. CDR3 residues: CASSEFTSAPNEQYF. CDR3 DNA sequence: TGTGCCAGCAGTGAGTTCACTAGCGCGCCCAACGAGCAGTACTTC.

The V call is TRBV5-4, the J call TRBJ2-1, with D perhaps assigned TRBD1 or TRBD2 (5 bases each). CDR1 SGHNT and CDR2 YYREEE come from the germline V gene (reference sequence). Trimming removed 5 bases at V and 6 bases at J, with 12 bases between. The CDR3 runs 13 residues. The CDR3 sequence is CASSKGRVNEQFF. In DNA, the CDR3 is TGTGCCAGCAGTAAGGGACGGGTCAATGAGCAGTTCTTC. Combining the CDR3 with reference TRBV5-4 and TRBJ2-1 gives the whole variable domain ETGVTQSPTHLIKTRGQQVTLRCSSQSGHNTVSWYQQALGQGPQFIFQYYREEENGRGNFPPRFSGLQFPNYSSELNVNALELDDSALYLCASSKGRVNEQFFGPGTRLTVL.

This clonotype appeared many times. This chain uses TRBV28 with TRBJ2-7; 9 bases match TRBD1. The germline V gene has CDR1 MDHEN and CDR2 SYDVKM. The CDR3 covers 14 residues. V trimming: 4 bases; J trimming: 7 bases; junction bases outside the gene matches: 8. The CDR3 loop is CASSSGTGNLEQYF. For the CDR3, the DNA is TGTGCCAGCAGTTCCGGGACAGGGAACTTAGAGCAGTACTTC.

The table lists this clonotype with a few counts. CDR3 sequence (DNA): TGTGCCAGCAGCCTTAGCCACTCAGGACCCGATGGCTACACCTTC. It yields the protein CASSLSHSGPDGYTF. V gene TRBV11-2 combines with J gene TRBJ1-2; unclear D gene. The V end lost 5 bases, the J end lost 6 bases, and 19 bases lay between the germline ends. This CDR3 contains 15 residues. Germline assignment: CDR1 SGHAT and CDR2 FQNNGV. The variable domain in full, with the rest retrieved from reference TRBV11-2 and TRBJ1-2, is EAGVAQSPRYKIIEKRQSVAFWCNPISGHATLYWYQQILGQGPKLLIQFQNNGVVDDSQLPKDRFSAERLKGVDSTLKIQPAKLEDSAVYLCASSLSHSGPDGYTFGSGTRLTVV.

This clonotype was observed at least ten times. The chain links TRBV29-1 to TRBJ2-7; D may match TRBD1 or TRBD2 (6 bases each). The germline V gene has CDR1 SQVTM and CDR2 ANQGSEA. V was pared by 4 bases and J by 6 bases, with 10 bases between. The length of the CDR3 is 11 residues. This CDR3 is CSVVWGAEQYF. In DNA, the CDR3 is TGCAGCGTTGTTTGGGGGGCCGAGCAGTACTTC.

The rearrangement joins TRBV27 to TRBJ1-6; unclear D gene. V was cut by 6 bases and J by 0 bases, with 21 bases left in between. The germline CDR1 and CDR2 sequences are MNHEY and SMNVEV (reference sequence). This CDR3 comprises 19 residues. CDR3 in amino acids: CASRTMNYRISSYNSPLHF. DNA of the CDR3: TGTGCCAGCAGGACCATGAATTACAGAATAAGCTCCTATAATTCACCCCTCCACTTT.

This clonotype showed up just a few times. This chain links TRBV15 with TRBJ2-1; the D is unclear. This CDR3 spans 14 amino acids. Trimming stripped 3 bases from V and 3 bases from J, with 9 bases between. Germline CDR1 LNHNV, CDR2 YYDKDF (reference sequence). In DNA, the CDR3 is TGTGCCACCAGCAGGGTTCTACTCTACAATGAGCAGTTCTTC. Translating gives CATSRVLLYNEQFF.

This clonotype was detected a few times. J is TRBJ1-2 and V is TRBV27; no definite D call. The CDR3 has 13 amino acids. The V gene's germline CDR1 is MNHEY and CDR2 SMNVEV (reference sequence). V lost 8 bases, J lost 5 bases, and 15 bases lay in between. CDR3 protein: CASSMGKSYGYTF. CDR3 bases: TGTGCCAGCTCCATGGGAAAATCGTATGGCTACACCTTC.

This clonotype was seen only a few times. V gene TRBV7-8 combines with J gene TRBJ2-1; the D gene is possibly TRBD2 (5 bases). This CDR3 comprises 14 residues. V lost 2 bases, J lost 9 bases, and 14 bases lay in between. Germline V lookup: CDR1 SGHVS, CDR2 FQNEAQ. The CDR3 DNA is TGTGCCAGCAGCTTACAACTGACTAACCTTGAGCAGTTCTTC. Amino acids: CASSLQLTNLEQFF.

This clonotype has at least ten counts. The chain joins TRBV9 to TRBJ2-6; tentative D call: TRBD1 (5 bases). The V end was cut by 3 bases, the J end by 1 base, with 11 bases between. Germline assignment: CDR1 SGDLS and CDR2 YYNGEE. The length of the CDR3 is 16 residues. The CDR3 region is CASSGGVFSGANVLTF. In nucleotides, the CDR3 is TGTGCCAGCAGCGGGGGCGTCTTTTCTGGGGCCAACGTCCTGACTTTC.

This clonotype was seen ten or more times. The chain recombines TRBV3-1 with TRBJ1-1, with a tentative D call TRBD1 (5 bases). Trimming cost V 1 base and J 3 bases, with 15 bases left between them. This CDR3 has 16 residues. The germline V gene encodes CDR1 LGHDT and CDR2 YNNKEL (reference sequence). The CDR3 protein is CASSQVTGFVDTEAFF. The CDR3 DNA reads TGTGCCAGCAGCCAAGTAACAGGCTTCGTGGACACTGAAGCTTTCTTT.

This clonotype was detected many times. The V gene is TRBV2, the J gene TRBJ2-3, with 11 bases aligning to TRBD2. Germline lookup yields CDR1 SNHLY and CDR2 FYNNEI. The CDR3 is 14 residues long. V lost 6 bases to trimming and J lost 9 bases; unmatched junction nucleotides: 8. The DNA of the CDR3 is TGTGCCAGCAGCCCCAACACTAGCGGGGGAACGCAGTATTTT. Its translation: CASSPNTSGGTQYF.

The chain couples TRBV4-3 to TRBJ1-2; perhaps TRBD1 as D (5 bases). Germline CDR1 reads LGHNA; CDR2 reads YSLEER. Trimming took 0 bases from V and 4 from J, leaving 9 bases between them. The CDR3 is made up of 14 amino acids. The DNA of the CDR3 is TGCGCCAGCAGCCAAGATCAGGGAGGCTATGGCTACACCTTC. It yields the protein CASSQDQGGYGYTF.

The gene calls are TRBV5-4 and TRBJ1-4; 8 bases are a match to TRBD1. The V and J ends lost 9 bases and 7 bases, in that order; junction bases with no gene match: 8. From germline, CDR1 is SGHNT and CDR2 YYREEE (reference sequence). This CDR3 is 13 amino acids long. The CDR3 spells CATAGGESEKLFF. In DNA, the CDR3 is TGTGCCACCGCAGGGGGCGAGAGTGAAAAACTGTTTTTT.

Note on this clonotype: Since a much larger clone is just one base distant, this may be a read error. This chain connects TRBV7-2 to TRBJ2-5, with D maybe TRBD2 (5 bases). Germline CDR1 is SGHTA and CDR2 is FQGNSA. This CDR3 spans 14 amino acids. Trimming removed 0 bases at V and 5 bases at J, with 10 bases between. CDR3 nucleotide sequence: TGTGCCAGCAGCTTAGCGCTTACGGGGGAGACCCAGTACTTC. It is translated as CASSLALTGETQYF. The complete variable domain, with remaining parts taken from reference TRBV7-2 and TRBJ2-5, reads GAGVSQSPSNKVTEKGKDVELRCDPISGHTALYWYRQSLGQGLEFLIYFQGNSAPDKSGLPSDRFSAERTGGSVSTLTIQRTQQEDSAVYLCASSLALTGETQYFGPGTRLLVL.

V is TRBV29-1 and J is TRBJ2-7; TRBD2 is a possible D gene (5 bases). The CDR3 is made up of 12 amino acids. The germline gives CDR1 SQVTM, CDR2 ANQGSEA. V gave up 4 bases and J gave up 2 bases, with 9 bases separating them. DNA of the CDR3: TGCAGCGTTGGCCGGGGTCCCTACGAGCAGTACTTC. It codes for CSVGRGPYEQYF.

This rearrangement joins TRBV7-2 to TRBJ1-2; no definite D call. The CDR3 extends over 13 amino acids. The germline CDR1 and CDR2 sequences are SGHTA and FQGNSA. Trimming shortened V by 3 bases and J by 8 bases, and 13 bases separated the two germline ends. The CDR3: CASSFTGPKGYTF. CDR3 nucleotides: TGTGCCAGCAGCTTCACCGGCCCTAAGGGCTACACCTTC.

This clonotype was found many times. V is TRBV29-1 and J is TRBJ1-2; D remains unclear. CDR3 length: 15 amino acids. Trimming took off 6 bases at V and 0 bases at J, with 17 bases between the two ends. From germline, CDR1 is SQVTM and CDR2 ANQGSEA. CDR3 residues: CSVAWTDTSNYGYTF. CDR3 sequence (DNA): TGCAGCGTCGCCTGGACCGATACGTCTAACTATGGCTACACCTTC.

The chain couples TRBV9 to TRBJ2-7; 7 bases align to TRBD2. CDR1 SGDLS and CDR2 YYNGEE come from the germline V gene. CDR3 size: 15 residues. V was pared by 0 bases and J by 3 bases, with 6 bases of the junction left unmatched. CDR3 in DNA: TGTGCCAGCAGCGTAGAAGCTAGCGGCTTCTACGAGCAGTACTTC. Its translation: CASSVEASGFYEQYF.

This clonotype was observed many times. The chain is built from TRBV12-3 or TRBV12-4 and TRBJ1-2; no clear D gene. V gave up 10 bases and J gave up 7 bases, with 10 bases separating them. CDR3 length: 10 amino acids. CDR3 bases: TGTGCCATCCGCGCCGGTGGCTACACCTTC. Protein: CAIRAGGYTF.

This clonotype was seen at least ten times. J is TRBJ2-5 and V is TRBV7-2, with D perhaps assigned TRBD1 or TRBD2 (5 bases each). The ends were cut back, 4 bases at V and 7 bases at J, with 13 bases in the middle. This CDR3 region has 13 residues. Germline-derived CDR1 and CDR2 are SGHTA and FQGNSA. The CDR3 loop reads CASSSGDRRTQYF. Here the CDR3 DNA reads TGTGCCAGCAGCTCCGGGGACCGTCGGACCCAGTACTTC. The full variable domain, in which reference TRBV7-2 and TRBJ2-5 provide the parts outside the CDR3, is GAGVSQSPSNKVTEKGKDVELRCDPISGHTALYWYRQSLGQGLEFLIYFQGNSAPDKSGLPSDRFSAERTGGSVSTLTIQRTQQEDSAVYLCASSSGDRRTQYFGPGTRLLVL.

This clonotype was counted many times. The DNA for the CDR3 is TGCAGCGTTGACTCCGGCGCGAACATTCAGTACTTC. It translates to CSVDSGANIQYF. The rearrangement joins TRBV29-1 to TRBJ2-4; D call uncertain. The length of the CDR3 is 12 residues. The V end lost 3 bases, the J end lost 7 bases, and 10 bases lay between the germline ends. The germline V gene has CDR1 SQVTM and CDR2 ANQGSEA.

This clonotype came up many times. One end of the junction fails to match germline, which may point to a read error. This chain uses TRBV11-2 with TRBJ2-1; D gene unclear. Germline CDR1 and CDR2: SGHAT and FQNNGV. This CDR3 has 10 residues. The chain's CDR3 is CASSLGRLAF. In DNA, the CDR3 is TGTGCCAGCAGCTTAGGACGCCTCGCTTTC.

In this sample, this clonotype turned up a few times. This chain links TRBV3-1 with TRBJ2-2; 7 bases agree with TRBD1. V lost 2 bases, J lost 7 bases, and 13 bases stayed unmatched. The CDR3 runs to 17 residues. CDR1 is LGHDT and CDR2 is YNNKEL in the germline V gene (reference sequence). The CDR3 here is CASSQYLGTARDGELFF. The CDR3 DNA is TGTGCCAGCAGCCAATACCTAGGGACAGCACGGGACGGGGAGCTGTTTTTT.